This entry features one T cell receptor (beta chain) sequence. TCRdb keeps only in-frame clones here, not all; method: immunoSEQ multiplex PCR. The repertoire has 90,000 or so clones, roughly 84% of them found once; the top ten carry about 19%. The sample belongs to a study of T cell responses to AZD1222 COVID-19 vaccine. CDR1 and CDR2 from the germline V gene are KGHSH and LQKENI. V lost 3 bases, J lost 0 bases, and 6 bases lay in between. The CDR3 sequence is 14 residues long. The chain employs TRBV18 and TRBJ1-5; D call uncertain. The TCR sequence derives from an adult in good health. The material was peripheral blood, obtained on day 0 of AZD1222 vaccination. CDR3 residues: CASSPAVSNQPQHF. The CDR3 DNA follows: TGTGCCAGCTCACCTGCCGTTAGCAATCAGCCCCAGCATTTT.